The 32 T cell receptor beta chains in this list originate from one sample, sequenced in a study of T cells in Graves' hyperthyroidism and ophthalmopathy (dated by TCRdb to about 2019). Library preparation was by multiplex PCR. The run used an Illumina HiSeq 2000. The TCR beta CDR3 regions were amplified from RNA transcripts. The first round of RT-PCR for the TCR CDR3 was performed with the HTBI primer set and the Qiagen OneStep RT-PCR kit. TCRdb cleaned the public reads at Q25 with fastp, built clones with MiXCR and kept in-frame beta chains. Rows are unified per CDR3 protein, each entry keeping the most common DNA and genes. In all, the sample holds about 360,000 distinct CDR3 sequences, and 15% to 17% of those were seen once. The ten most abundant clones make up around 30% of the sample. Sequencing input: blood. The receptor source for this set is a woman between 18 and 29 years old with Graves' hyperthyroidism that later progressed to Graves' ophthalmopathy.

This clonotype was recorded many times. The chain combines TRBV6-2 or TRBV6-3 with TRBJ1-1, with D perhaps TRBD1 (5 bases). There are 17 residues in the CDR3. Germline CDR1 is MNHEY and CDR2 is SVGEGT. Trimming left V 10 bases short and J 1 base short, with 25 bases between. The DNA of the CDR3 is TGTGCCACCAGGGATTGGGTGTTCGTCCTCGCGAACACTGAAGCTTTCTTT. Amino acid sequence: CATRDWVFVLANTEAFF.

This clonotype was picked up many times. This chain joins TRBV28 and TRBJ2-7; maybe TRBD2 (7 bases). Trimming took 10 bases from V and 3 from J, leaving 19 bases between them. Per germline, CDR1 MDHEN and CDR2 SYDVKM. This CDR3 contains 14 residues. The CDR3 region is CATKGGGVNYEQYF. The CDR3 DNA reads TGTGCCACCAAGGGGGGAGGGGTAAACTACGAGCAGTACTTC.

V and J are TRBV29-1 and TRBJ2-1; D may match TRBD1 or TRBD2 (5 bases each). Germline CDR1 reads SQVTM; CDR2 reads ANQGSEA. The CDR3 loop spans 14 amino acids. Trimming removed 5 bases at V and 5 bases at J, with 16 bases between. This chain's CDR3 is CSVRGRKGDNEQFF. The DNA of the CDR3 is TGCAGCGTTCGGGGACGCAAAGGGGACAATGAGCAGTTCTTC.

This clonotype was seen at least ten times. Its ends do not fully match the called genes, so a read error is possible. This chain uses TRBV12-3 or TRBV12-4 with TRBJ1-1; D gene uncertain. The CDR3 consists of 13 residues. The CDR3 nucleotides read TGTGCCAGCAGTTTTGTCTTGAACGCTGAAGCTTTCTTT. It specifies CASSFVLNAEAFF.

This clonotype was observed a handful of times. The genes are TRBV24-1 and TRBJ2-5; maybe TRBD1 (5 bases). The CDR3 length is 20 residues. Trimming cost V 4 bases and J 5 bases, with 31 bases left between them. Germline V gene lookup returns CDR1 KGHDR and CDR2 SFDVKD. The CDR3, as DNA: TGTGCCACCAGTGACCCGTCCAGGTGGGCGACGGGCGCTAAGGGGGAGACCCAGTACTTC. Amino acids: CATSDPSRWATGAKGETQYF.

There are many counts of this clonotype. CDR3 in amino acids: CASSPDRDLSNEQFF. DNA for the CDR3: TGTGCCAGCAGTCCGGACAGGGACCTGTCCAATGAGCAGTTCTTC. V usage is TRBV28 and J usage is TRBJ2-1; TRBD1 matches 8 bases. Losses at the gene ends were 5 bases for V and 6 bases for J; bases not matched to a gene: 9. The length of the CDR3 is 15 residues. CDR1 is MDHEN and CDR2 is SYDVKM in the germline V gene.

This clonotype occurred many times. The V call is TRBV11-2, the J call TRBJ2-1; the D gene could be TRBD1 or TRBD2 (5 bases each). Germline V gives CDR1 SGHAT, CDR2 FQNNGV. The CDR3 is 15 residues long. V dropped 4 bases and J dropped 1 base, with 11 bases sitting between them. This chain's CDR3 is CASSSRDLSYNEQFF. CDR3 in DNA: TGTGCCAGCAGCTCCAGGGACCTTTCCTACAATGAGCAGTTCTTC.

The chain recombines TRBV11-2 with TRBJ2-1; 9 nucleotides line up with TRBD2. Trimming at V came to 5 bases and at J to 5 bases, leaving 10 bases not matched to a gene. This CDR3 region has 16 residues. Germline lookup yields CDR1 SGHAT and CDR2 FQNNGV. The chain's CDR3 is CASSPPGGLANNEQFF. In DNA form, the CDR3 reads TGTGCCAGCAGCCCACCAGGAGGACTAGCGAACAATGAGCAGTTCTTC.

This clonotype was detected a few times. V usage is TRBV6-5 and J usage is TRBJ2-3, with TRBD1 matching 9 bases. This CDR3 region has 16 residues. Losses at the gene ends were 2 bases for V and 2 bases for J; bases not matched to a gene: 5. From germline, CDR1 is MNHEY and CDR2 SVGAGI. The CDR3 is CASSYGDRATTDTQYF. The CDR3, as DNA: TGTGCCAGCAGTTACGGGGACAGGGCCACCACAGATACGCAGTATTTT.

Ten or more counts support this clonotype. The rearrangement uses TRBV11-2 and TRBJ2-1; the match to TRBD2 covers 10 bases. J gave up 7 bases and V 0 bases, and 12 bases lay outside the gene matches. This CDR3 is 18 amino acids long. Germline CDR1 and CDR2: SGHAT and FQNNGV. CDR3 sequence: CASSLDRRLAGAKNEQFF. CDR3 sequence (DNA): TGTGCCAGCAGCTTAGATCGGAGGCTAGCGGGAGCAAAAAATGAGCAGTTCTTC.

In its sample, this clonotype was seen many times. The chain recombines TRBV6-1 with TRBJ2-7, with 9 bases matching TRBD2. The CDR3 is 16 residues long. CDR1 MNHNS and CDR2 SASEGT come from the germline V gene. V shed 4 bases, J shed 1 base, and the junction held 8 bases outside the gene matches. CDR3 nucleotides: TGTGCCAGCAGTGGACAGACTAGCGGTACTTCCTACGAGCAGTACTTC. Its protein is CASSGQTSGTSYEQYF.

This clonotype was observed a handful of times. The V and J genes are TRBV19 and TRBJ1-5; a weak D match, TRBD1 (5 bases). The CDR3 extends over 15 amino acids. Germline loops: CDR1 LNHDA, CDR2 SQIVND (reference sequence). V shed 7 bases and J shed 6 bases, with 19 bases lying between them. The CDR3: CASMAVVIGGQPQHF. CDR3 bases: TGTGCCAGTATGGCGGTGGTGATCGGGGGTCAGCCCCAGCATTTT.

The V call is TRBV7-9, the J call TRBJ2-2, with D tentatively TRBD1 (5 bases). Germline lookup yields CDR1 SEHNR and CDR2 FQNEAQ (reference sequence). Trimming pared 1 base from V and 1 base from J, leaving 7 bases between. The CDR3 is made up of 15 amino acids. This chain's CDR3 is CASSLGRENTGELFF. The CDR3 DNA reads as TGTGCCAGCAGCTTAGGCAGGGAGAACACCGGGGAGCTGTTTTTT.

V usage is TRBV7-8 and J usage is TRBJ2-3; possibly TRBD1 or TRBD2 for D (5 bases each). V gave up 0 bases and J gave up 12 bases, with 16 bases separating them. CDR1 is SGHVS, CDR2 FQNEAQ, per germline. The CDR3 totals 14 residues. The CDR3 region has the DNA TGTGCCAGCAGCTTAGCCACGCCTCCGGGGACCCAGTATTTT. Protein product: CASSLATPPGTQYF. Full variable domain (rest looked up from reference TRBV7-8 and TRBJ2-3): GAGVSQSPRYKVAKRGQDVALRCDPISGHVSLFWYQQALGQGPEFLTYFQNEAQLDKSGLPSDRFFAERPEGSVSTLKIQRTQQEDSAVYLCASSLATPPGTQYFGPGTRLTVL.

The J gene is TRBJ2-1, the V gene TRBV2, with a possible D match to TRBD1 (6 bases). The ends were cut back, 7 bases at V and 14 bases at J, with 12 bases in the middle. The V gene's germline CDR1 is SNHLY and CDR2 FYNNEI. The CDR3 consists of 10 residues. The CDR3 DNA reads TGTGCCAGCACCGGGACAAGGGAGTTCTTC. Translating it yields CASTGTREFF. The full variable domain, its missing parts supplied by reference TRBV2 and TRBJ2-1, is EPEVTQTPSHQVTQMGQEVILRCVPISNHLYFYWYRQILGQKVEFLVSFYNNEISEKSEIFDDQFSVERPDGSNFTLKIRSTKLEDSAMYFCASTGTREFFGPGTRLTVL.

This clonotype turned up a few times. With a much larger clone just one base away, this may be a read error. This CDR3 is CAISDRARNNSPLHF. Written as DNA, the CDR3 is TGTGCCATCAGTGACAGGGCACGAAATAATTCACCCCTCCACTTT. The chain combines TRBV2 with TRBJ1-6; 7 nucleotides match TRBD1. The CDR3 is 15 amino acids. CDR1 is SNHLY, CDR2 FYNNEI, per germline. Full variable domain (rest looked up from reference TRBV2 and TRBJ1-6): EPEVTQTPSHQVTQMGQEVILRCVPISNHLYFYWYRQILGQKVEFLVSFYNNEISEKSEIFDDQFSVERPDGSNFTLKIRSTKLEDSAMYFCAISDRARNNSPLHFGNGTRLTVT.

The table lists this clonotype with many counts. This chain links TRBV15 with TRBJ1-1; D unclear. Deletions cut 1 base from V and 0 bases from J, with 6 bases between. The CDR3 covers 14 residues. The germline CDR1 and CDR2 sequences are LNHNV and YYDKDF (reference sequence). CDR3 sequence reads: CATSRVTMNTEAFF. CDR3 coding DNA: TGTGCCACCAGCAGAGTCACTATGAACACTGAAGCTTTCTTT.

Ten or more counts support this clonotype. This chain links TRBV7-9 with TRBJ1-2; D unresolved. V was cut by 1 base and J by 0 bases, with 9 bases left in between. This CDR3 region has 15 residues. Germline loops: CDR1 SEHNR, CDR2 FQNEAQ (reference sequence). The CDR3 loop is CASSLGEGANYGYTF. The CDR3 DNA reads as TGTGCCAGCAGCTTAGGAGAGGGAGCTAACTATGGCTACACCTTC.

This chain links TRBV25-1 with TRBJ1-4, with unresolved D. V was pared by 5 bases and J by 0 bases, with 7 bases between. Germline values: CDR1 MGHDK, CDR2 SYGVNS. This CDR3 contains 14 residues. CDR3 nucleotides: TGTGCCAGCAGTAACCCTGCAACTAATGAAAAACTGTTTTTT. Translation gives CASSNPATNEKLFF.

This clonotype was observed a few times. The V gene is TRBV5-1, the J gene TRBJ2-7; 11 bases are a match to TRBD2. From germline, CDR1 is SGHRS and CDR2 YFSETQ. This CDR3 comprises 15 residues. Germline trimming cut 6 bases from V and 0 bases from J; bases unmatched to any gene: 5. This chain's CDR3 is CASMRTSGSSYEQYF. CDR3 nucleotides: TGCGCCAGCATGCGGACTAGCGGGTCCTCCTACGAGCAGTACTTC.

The chain has TRBV7-9 and TRBJ1-3; no firm D call. This CDR3 is 14 amino acids long. V was trimmed by 5 bases and J by 1 base, leaving 9 bases between them. CDR1 is SEHNR, CDR2 FQNEAQ, per germline (reference sequence). The CDR3, as DNA: TGTGCCAGCAGCACTAGTGTATCTGGAAACACCATATATTTT. Protein product: CASSTSVSGNTIYF.

This clonotype was counted ten times or more. The V call is TRBV12-3 or TRBV12-4, the J call TRBJ2-4; 11 bases align to TRBD1. J lost 7 bases, V lost 8 bases, and 16 bases had no gene match. CDR3 length: 17 residues. CDR3 nucleotide sequence: TGTGCCAGCCGCCCTGGACAGGGGGCGCGGGACGGGAACATTCAGTACTTC. Translating it yields CASRPGQGARDGNIQYF.

In its sample, this clonotype was seen many times. The rearrangement uses TRBV7-2 and TRBJ1-5, with D hard to call. There are 15 residues in the CDR3. Per germline, CDR1 SGHTA and CDR2 FQGNSA. The V and J ends lost 4 bases and 0 bases respectively, with 10 bases between them. The DNA of the CDR3 is TGTGCCAGCAGCTCTTACGGGAATAGCAATCAGCCCCAGCATTTT. Translation gives CASSSYGNSNQPQHF.

This clonotype was counted ten times or more. The rearrangement joins TRBV24-1 to TRBJ2-7; 8 bases fit TRBD1. CDR3 size: 16 residues. V trimming: 2 bases; J trimming: 3 bases; junction bases outside the gene matches: 8. Per germline, CDR1 KGHDR and CDR2 SFDVKD. CDR3 sequence (DNA): TGTGCCACCAGTGATTCCGGGACAGGCCTGGACTACGAGCAGTACTTC. Translated: CATSDSGTGLDYEQYF.

This clonotype was counted many times. The rearrangement joins TRBV28 to TRBJ2-2; possible D gene TRBD2, 6 bases. Germline-derived CDR1 and CDR2 are MDHEN and SYDVKM. V was clipped by 1 base and J by 7 bases, with 13 bases between them. The CDR3 extends over 15 amino acids. CDR3 sequence: CASSLSWGAGGELFF. In DNA, the CDR3 is TGTGCCAGCAGTTTATCCTGGGGAGCGGGCGGGGAGCTGTTTTTT.

This clonotype was counted a few times. V is TRBV7-8 and J is TRBJ1-3, with a possible D match to TRBD1 (5 bases). V lost 5 bases and J lost 4, with 15 bases in between. The CDR3 totals 15 residues. Per the germline V gene, CDR1 is SGHVS and CDR2 is FQNEAQ. CDR3 region: CASSLSWAGGNTIYF. Here the CDR3 DNA reads TGTGCCAGCAGCCTTTCGTGGGCAGGGGGAAACACCATATATTTT.

The sample holds many counts of this clonotype. The chain joins TRBV3-1 to TRBJ2-7; 8 bases map to TRBD1. The CDR3 contains 15 residues. Germline assignment: CDR1 LGHDT and CDR2 YNNKEL (reference sequence). V trimming: 4 bases; J trimming: 2 bases; junction bases outside the gene matches: 7. CDR3 residues: CASSPTGTGAYEQYF. In nucleotides, the CDR3 is TGTGCCAGCAGCCCTACCGGGACAGGAGCCTACGAGCAGTACTTC.

This clonotype occurred many times. The chain combines TRBV6-1 with TRBJ2-7, with 8 positions matching TRBD1. Germline V gene lookup returns CDR1 MNHNS and CDR2 SASEGT. Trimming removed 9 bases from V and 4 bases from J; junction bases left unmatched: 14. CDR3 size: 15 residues. The CDR3 DNA sequence: TGTGCCAGTTTCCAGGGGGCTCGACTTCCGTACGAGCAGTACTTC. Translating it yields CASFQGARLPYEQYF.

This clonotype was detected only a few times. The chain employs TRBV12-3 or TRBV12-4 and TRBJ1-2; 8 bases align to TRBD1. Losses at the gene ends were 2 bases for V and 4 bases for J; bases not matched to a gene: 6. This CDR3 region has 15 residues. The CDR3 loop is CASSLPPDRGYGYTF. The CDR3 nucleotides are TGTGCCAGCAGTTTACCGCCCGACAGGGGCTATGGCTACACCTTC.

The genes are TRBV3-1 and TRBJ1-2, with D hard to call. Germline lookup yields CDR1 LGHDT and CDR2 YNNKEL (reference sequence). Trimming took 4 bases from V and 5 from J, leaving 17 bases between them. CDR3 size: 15 residues. The CDR3 region is CASSPPLDRLYGYTF. CDR3 bases: TGTGCCAGCAGCCCACCATTGGACCGTCTATATGGCTACACCTTC.

This clonotype was detected a few times. The chain uses TRBV5-1 and TRBJ2-5, with TRBD1 as a possible D gene (5 bases). There are 14 residues in the CDR3. V was shortened by 0 bases and J by 5 bases, with 11 bases between the two germline ends. Per germline, CDR1 SGHRS and CDR2 YFSETQ. The CDR3: CASSLEGVRETQYF. In DNA, the CDR3 is TGCGCCAGCAGCTTGGAAGGGGTACGGGAGACCCAGTACTTC.

This clonotype has a count of ten or more. V usage is TRBV7-8 and J usage is TRBJ1-6; D ambiguous. The CDR3 covers 15 residues. Germline V lookup: CDR1 SGHVS, CDR2 FQNEAQ. The germline V and J ends were trimmed by 1 base and 9 bases, with 13 bases remaining between them. The CDR3 sequence: CASSLVSSKGSPLHF. The CDR3 nucleotides read TGTGCCAGCAGCTTAGTCAGCTCCAAGGGTTCACCCCTCCACTTT.